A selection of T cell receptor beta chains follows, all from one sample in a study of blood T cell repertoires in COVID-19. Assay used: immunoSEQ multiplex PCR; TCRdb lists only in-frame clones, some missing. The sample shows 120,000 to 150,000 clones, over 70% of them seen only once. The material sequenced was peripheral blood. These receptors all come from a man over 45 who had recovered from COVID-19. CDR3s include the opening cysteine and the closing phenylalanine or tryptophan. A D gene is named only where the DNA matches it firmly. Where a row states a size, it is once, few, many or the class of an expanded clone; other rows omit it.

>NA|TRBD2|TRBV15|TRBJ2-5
CATGFGLAGGRAETQYF
TGTGCCACCGGGTTTGGACTAGCGGGGGGGCGGGCTGAGACCCAGTACTTC
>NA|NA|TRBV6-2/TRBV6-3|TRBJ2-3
CASSRTDPGGRTDTQYF
TGTGCCAGCAGTAGGACCGACCCCGGGGGGCGCACAGATACGCAGTATTTT
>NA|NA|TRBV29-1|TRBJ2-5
CSVRNRTAQETQYF
TGCAGCGTTCGTAACCGGACAGCACAAGAGACCCAGTACTTC
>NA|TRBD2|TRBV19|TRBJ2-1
CASGSLAGVYNEQFF
TGTGCCAGTGGATCTCTAGCGGGGGTATACAATGAGCAGTTCTTC
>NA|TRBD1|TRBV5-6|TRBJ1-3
CASSAGTGRSGNTIYF
TGTGCCAGCAGCGCCGGGACAGGGCGCTCTGGAAACACCATATATTTT
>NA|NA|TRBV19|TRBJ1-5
CASSPVSRNQPQHF
TGTGCCAGTAGCCCGGTGAGTCGGAATCAGCCCCAGCATTTT
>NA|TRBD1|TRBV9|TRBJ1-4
CASSPLTGLDEKLFF
TGTGCCAGCAGCCCCCTGACAGGGCTGGATGAAAAACTGTTTTTT
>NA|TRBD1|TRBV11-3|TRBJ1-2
CASSLVRTGGLWNYGYTF
TGTGCCAGCAGCTTAGTAAGGACAGGGGGCCTTTGGAACTATGGCTACACCTTC
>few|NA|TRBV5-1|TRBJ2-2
CASSLQDLNTGELFF
TGCGCCAGCAGCTTGCAGGACTTGAACACCGGGGAGCTGTTTTTT
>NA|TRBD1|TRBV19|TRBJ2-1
CASRTGGNNEQFF
TGTGCCAGTAGAACAGGGGGTAACAATGAGCAGTTCTTC
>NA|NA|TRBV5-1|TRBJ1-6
CASSYRDFQLNSPLHF
TGCGCCAGCAGCTACCGGGACTTTCAGCTTAATTCACCCCTCCACTTT
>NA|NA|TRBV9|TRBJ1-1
CASGRVNTEAFF
TGTGCCTCAGGGAGGGTGAACACTGAAGCTTTCTTT
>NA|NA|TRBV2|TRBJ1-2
CASSERRADYGYTF
TGTGCCAGCAGTGAGCGCAGGGCGGACTATGGCTACACCTTC
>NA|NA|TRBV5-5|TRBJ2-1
CASSLGPYEQFF
TGTGCCAGCAGCTTGGGTCCGTATGAGCAGTTCTTC
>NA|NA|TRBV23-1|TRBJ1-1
CASSHRGVPTSNTEAFF
TGCGCCAGCAGTCATCGGGGGGTCCCAACCTCGAACACTGAAGCTTTCTTT
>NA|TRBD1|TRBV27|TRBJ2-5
CASSLERTGLPETQYF
TGTGCCAGCAGTTTGGAGAGGACAGGCCTTCCGGAGACCCAGTACTTC
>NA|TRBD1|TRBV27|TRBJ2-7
CASSWTGGDEQYF
TGTGCCAGCAGTTGGACAGGGGGCGACGAGCAGTACTTC
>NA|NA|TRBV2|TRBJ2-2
CASRTQGTGELFF
TGTGCCAGCAGAACCCAGGGCACCGGGGAGCTGTTTTTT
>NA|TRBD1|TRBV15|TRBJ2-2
CATSKDRSGIGELFF
TGTGCCACCAGCAAGGACAGGTCAGGAATCGGGGAGCTGTTTTTT
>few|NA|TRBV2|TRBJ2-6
CASSLRSGANVLTF
TGTGCCAGCAGCCTCAGATCAGGGGCCAACGTCCTGACTTTC
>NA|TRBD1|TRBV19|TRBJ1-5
CASSTGTGDNQPQHF
TGTGCCAGTAGTACCGGGACAGGGGACAATCAGCCCCAGCATTTT
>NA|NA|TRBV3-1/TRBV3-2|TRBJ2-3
CASSQNGGRDTQYF
TGTGCCAGCAGCCAAAACGGGGGAAGGGATACGCAGTATTTT
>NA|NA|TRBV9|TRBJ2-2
CASSPEWGLMNTGELFF
TGTGCCAGCAGCCCGGAGTGGGGACTGATGAACACCGGGGAGCTGTTTTTT
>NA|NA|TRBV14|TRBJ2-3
CASSQEILTTQYF
TGTGCCAGCAGCCAAGAGATACTTACTACGCAGTATTTT
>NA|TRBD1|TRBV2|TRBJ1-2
CASSGGGTGPYYGYTF
TGTGCCAGCAGTGGTGGCGGGACAGGGCCCTACTATGGCTACACCTTC
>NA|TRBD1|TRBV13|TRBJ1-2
CASSQGQGISYGYTF
TGTGCCAGCAGCCAAGGACAGGGAATATCCTATGGCTACACCTTC
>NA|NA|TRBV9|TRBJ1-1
CASSVVGQNTEAFF
TGTGCCAGCAGCGTAGTGGGCCAGAACACTGAAGCTTTCTTT
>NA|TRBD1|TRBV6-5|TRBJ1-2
CASSLDRGDGYTF
TGTGCCAGCAGTCTGGACAGGGGAGATGGCTACACCTTC
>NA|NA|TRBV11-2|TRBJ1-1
CASSRPSGVGVNTEAFF
TGTGCCAGCAGCCGTCCCTCGGGGGTAGGGGTCAACACTGAAGCTTTCTTT
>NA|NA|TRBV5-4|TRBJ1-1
CASSPGPGVTAEAFF
TGTGCCAGCAGCCCAGGTCCCGGGGTTACGGCTGAAGCTTTCTTT
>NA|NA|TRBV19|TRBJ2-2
CASSIVGAQVAGELFF
TGTGCCAGTAGTATAGTGGGGGCTCAGGTCGCCGGGGAGCTGTTTTTT
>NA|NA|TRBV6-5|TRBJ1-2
CASSSDRFNYGYTF
TGTGCCAGCTCAAGTGACAGATTTAACTATGGCTACACCTTC
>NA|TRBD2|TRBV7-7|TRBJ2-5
CASSLGAGGVGETQYF
TGTGCCAGCAGCTTAGGGGCGGGGGGAGTAGGAGAGACCCAGTACTTC
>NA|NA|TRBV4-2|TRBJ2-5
CASSQEASLETQYF
TGTGCCAGCAGCCAAGAGGCTAGCTTGGAGACCCAGTACTTC
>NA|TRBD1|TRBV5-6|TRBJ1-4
CASSLRDRGYGEKLFF
TGTGCCAGCAGCTTGCGGGACAGGGGATATGGCGAAAAACTGTTTTTT
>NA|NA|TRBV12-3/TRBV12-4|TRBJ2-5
CASSLRQQETQYF
TGTGCCAGCAGTTTGAGGCAGCAAGAGACCCAGTACTTC
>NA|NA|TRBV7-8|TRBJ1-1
CASSLAVRENTEAFF
TGTGCCAGCAGCTTAGCGGTGAGGGAGAACACTGAAGCTTTCTTT
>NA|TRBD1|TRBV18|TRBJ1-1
CASSPLPTGGGNTEAFF
TGTGCCAGCTCACCTCTTCCAACAGGGGGTGGGAACACTGAAGCTTTCTTT